This paragraph reports one T cell receptor (beta chain). Some clones are missing from TCRdb's copy, which holds only in-frame ones; the method was immunoSEQ multiplex PCR. The sample yields tens of thousands of clones, roughly 79% seen once. Time point indicated: baseline pretreatment blood. Treatment reported: 15 Gy SBRT to primary tumor, nephrectomy 4 weeks later. The CDR3 is 13 amino acids. V trimming: 3 bases; J trimming: 9 bases; junction bases outside the gene matches: 7. Germline CDR1 reads SGHDN; CDR2 reads FVKESK. The sample is drawn from a study of radiation and T cells in renal cell carcinoma. In the study overall: Nephrectomy followed 15 Gy stereotactic body radiation by 4 weeks.

The TCR originated in a man in his sixties with renal cell carcinoma. Here the sequenced sample was blood, taken from a patient whose treatment included radiotherapy and nephrectomy. The chain has TRBV14 and TRBJ2-5; 7 nucleotides agree with TRBD1. The CDR3 bases are TGTGCCAGCAGCCAGAACAGGGGCGAGGCCCAGTACTTC. As protein: CASSQNRGEAQYF.